This T cell receptor beta chain was recorded in a study of CD8+ T cells in alopecia areata. Treatment denoted: oral pan-JAK inhibitor, 5-10 mg twice daily. Germline V gene lookup returns CDR1 SNHLY and CDR2 FYNNEI. The V end lost 6 bases, the J end lost 10 bases, and 22 bases lay between the germline ends. CDR3 length equals 15 residues. RNA extraction was followed by reverse transcription into cDNA, which acted as the sequencing template. Using immunoSEQ multiplex PCR, the repertoire was profiled, and TCRdb retains in-frame clones only, with some absent. In the table there are about 140,000 clones, around four fifths of which are singletons.

Here the sequenced sample was CD8+ T cells sorted from blood, taken at week 4, from a patient treated with tofacitinib. This receptor was obtained from a human donor with alopecia areata. This chain uses TRBV2 with TRBJ2-1, with D perhaps TRBD2 (6 bases). The CDR3 DNA is TGTGCCAGCAGGGCTGGAGCGGGCCTGGGGGAAGAGCAGTTCTTC. Translated, it gives CASRAGAGLGEEQFF.